The 13 T cell receptor beta chains below were found in one sample sequenced in a study of shared clonotypes between healthy human individuals. Sequencing was performed with immunoSEQ multiplex PCR; in TCRdb, only in-frame clones are kept and a portion is missing. This sample yields roughly 2 million clones, of which about 95% are seen a single time; approximately 1.2% belongs to the top ten. The naive CD8 population came from CD45RO-negative cells selected for CCR7, without terminally differentiated effector memory CD45RA+ cells. The material sequenced was naive CD8+ T cells sorted from blood. The receptor set was obtained from a man aged 18 to 35 in good health.

The CDR3 is CASSERLAGRSATGELFF. CDR3 bases: TGTGCCAGCAGTGAACGGTTAGCGGGACGATCTGCCACCGGGGAGCTGTTTTTT. The chain joins TRBV2 to TRBJ2-2; 8 bases line up with TRBD2. Germline V gene lookup returns CDR1 SNHLY and CDR2 FYNNEI. V lost 2 bases to trimming and J lost 4 bases; unmatched junction nucleotides: 12. The CDR3 sequence is 18 residues long.

The CDR3 sequence: CASSLDQAPGVFEKLFF. The CDR3 bases are TGTGCCAGCAGCTTAGACCAGGCGCCAGGGGTATTTGAAAAACTGTTTTTT. This chain connects TRBV7-8 to TRBJ1-4, with TRBD1 as a possible D gene (6 bases). Germline loops: CDR1 SGHVS, CDR2 FQNEAQ. The V end lost 1 base, the J end lost 7 bases, and 19 bases lay between the germline ends. CDR3 length equals 17 residues.

The gene calls are TRBV25-1 and TRBJ2-2; D uncertain. Trimming stripped 1 base from V and 3 bases from J, with 9 bases between. The CDR3 totals 15 residues. The germline CDR1 and CDR2 sequences are MGHDK and SYGVNS. This CDR3 is CASSELNTYTGELFF. DNA for the CDR3: TGTGCCAGCAGTGAATTGAACACCTACACCGGGGAGCTGTTTTTT. Combining the CDR3 with reference TRBV25-1 and TRBJ2-2 gives the whole variable domain EADIYQTPRYLVIGTGKKITLECSQTMGHDKMYWYQQDPGMELHLIHYSYGVNSTEKGDLSSESTVSRIRTEHFPLTLESARPSHTSQYLCASSELNTYTGELFFGEGSRLTVL.

The J gene is TRBJ1-6, the V gene TRBV5-1, with a weak D call TRBD1 (5 bases). V was cut by 0 bases and J by 6 bases, with 10 bases left in between. The CDR3 totals 15 residues. Looked up from germline, CDR1 is SGHRS and CDR2 is YFSETQ. The chain's CDR3 is CASSLEGSLNSPLHF. The CDR3 coding sequence is TGCGCCAGCAGCTTGGAGGGGTCCCTTAATTCACCCCTCCACTTT.

J is TRBJ2-7 and V is TRBV7-2; no definite D call. The V gene's germline CDR1 is SGHTA and CDR2 FQGNSA. V was pared by 5 bases and J by 3 bases, with 20 bases between. This CDR3 comprises 16 residues. The CDR3 DNA is TGTGCCAGCAGCGCCGATATACTCTCCAAAAACTACGAGCAGTACTTC. Translation gives CASSADILSKNYEQYF. The variable domain in full, with the rest retrieved from reference TRBV7-2 and TRBJ2-7, is GAGVSQSPSNKVTEKGKDVELRCDPISGHTALYWYRQSLGQGLEFLIYFQGNSAPDKSGLPSDRFSAERTGGSVSTLTIQRTQQEDSAVYLCASSADILSKNYEQYFGPGTRLTVT.

The V gene is TRBV6-5, the J gene TRBJ1-6; no clear D. The V end lost 2 bases, the J end lost 4 bases, and 12 bases lay between the germline ends. Germline V gene data show CDR1 as MNHEY and CDR2 as SVGAGI. This CDR3 region has 16 residues. The CDR3 nucleotides read TGTGCCAGCAGTTACCGACCCGTCAGTTATAATTCACCCCTCCACTTT. Its protein product is CASSYRPVSYNSPLHF.

This clone is a singleton in its sample. CDR3 loop: CASSQDLPPPSEQFF. CDR3 in DNA: TGCGCCAGCAGCCAAGATTTGCCCCCCCCCAGTGAGCAGTTCTTC. The chain links TRBV4-1 to TRBJ2-1; D remains ambiguous. The germline V gene encodes CDR1 MGHRA and CDR2 YSYEKL. This CDR3 comprises 15 residues. V dropped 0 bases and J dropped 9 bases, with 15 bases sitting between them.

V is TRBV7-6 and J is TRBJ2-1; 12 bases are a match to TRBD2. V dropped 5 bases and J dropped 9; count of bases not matched to a gene: 11. Germline V lookup: CDR1 SGHVS, CDR2 FNYEAQ. The CDR3 has 16 amino acids. The CDR3 loop is CASSPLRTSGTGEQFF. The CDR3 nucleotides are TGTGCCAGCAGCCCTCTCCGGACTAGCGGGACGGGTGAGCAGTTCTTC.

V and J are TRBV7-9 and TRBJ2-7, with 9 bases aligning to TRBD1. Germline assignment: CDR1 SEHNR and CDR2 FQNEAQ (reference sequence). V dropped 5 bases and J dropped 5; count of bases not matched to a gene: 13. The CDR3 runs 16 residues. CDR3 sequence (DNA): TGTGCCAGCAGCATGACCCCCGGGACAGGGAATAACGAGCAGTACTTC. It is translated as CASSMTPGTGNNEQYF.

For this clone: At the DNA level, this CDR3 is encoded by other sequences in the same sample as well. The rearrangement links TRBV5-6 to TRBJ1-5, with D uncertain. The CDR3 loop spans 15 amino acids. The germline gives CDR1 SGHDT, CDR2 YYEEEE. V was cut by 7 bases and J by 4 bases, with 18 bases left in between. CDR3 region: CASSRMGHPNQPQHF. The CDR3 nucleotides read TGTGCCAGCTCGAGGATGGGTCACCCAAATCAGCCCCAGCATTTT.

To note about this clone: This CDR3 is also generated by other DNA sequences in the sample. The CDR3 nucleotides are TGTGCCAGCAGCTTAGAAGGAAACACCATATATTTT. Translating gives CASSLEGNTIYF. V usage is TRBV7-9 and J usage is TRBJ1-3, with D unclear. CDR3 length equals 12 residues. V was shortened by 1 base and J by 4 bases, with 2 bases between the two germline ends. Germline V gene data show CDR1 as SEHNR and CDR2 as FQNEAQ (reference sequence).

This chain links TRBV28 with TRBJ1-2; the D gene is possibly TRBD1 (5 bases). This CDR3 comprises 12 residues. The V gene's germline CDR1 is MDHEN and CDR2 SYDVKM. Trimming took 2 bases from V and 8 from J, leaving 9 bases between them. The CDR3 here is CASSLRGEGYTF. CDR3 DNA: TGTGCCAGCAGTTTAAGGGGCGAAGGCTACACCTTC.

The CDR3 bases are TGTGCCAGCAGCTCCCGGGACAGGGGGATCTACGAGCAGTACTTC. Translated, it gives CASSSRDRGIYEQYF. This chain uses TRBV13 with TRBJ2-7, with 11 bases aligning to TRBD1. The J segment lost 3 bases and the V segment lost 4 bases, leaving 5 bases of the junction unmatched. The length of the CDR3 is 15 residues. The germline V gene has CDR1 PRHDT and CDR2 FYEKMQ (reference sequence).